The 10 T cell receptor beta chains below all came from one sample that was sequenced in a study of cytomegalovirus exposure and HLA in healthy donors. The PCR was carried out with 60 Vbeta primers and 13 Jbeta primers. Profiling relied on immunoSEQ multiplex PCR, and the TCRdb table lists in-frame clones only, not all of them. The table lists 100,000 to 150,000 clones, approximately 81% of them singletons. The material sequenced was PBMCs. These TCRs come from a male donor in good health and CMV-seronegative.

V is TRBV5-8 and J is TRBJ2-2, with 10 bases aligning to TRBD1. This CDR3 contains 16 residues. V dropped 3 bases and J dropped 7; count of bases not matched to a gene: 9. The germline CDR1 and CDR2 sequences are SGHTS and YDEGEE. CDR3 sequence: CASSSTGGAGGGELFF. The CDR3 DNA is TGTGCCAGCAGCTCGACAGGGGGCGCGGGAGGCGGGGAGCTGTTTTTT.

The V call is TRBV15, the J call TRBJ1-5; TRBD1 is a possible D gene (6 bases). This CDR3 spans 17 amino acids. The germline V and J ends were trimmed by 3 bases and 1 base, with 16 bases remaining between them. Germline V lookup: CDR1 LNHNV, CDR2 YYDKDF (reference sequence). In DNA, the CDR3 is TGTGCCACCAGCAGGGACCAGGGGATGCGGAGCAATCAGCCCCAGCATTTT. Protein product: CATSRDQGMRSNQPQHF.

This clone came up a few times. This chain connects TRBV4-3 to TRBJ1-2; TRBD1 matches at 10 bases. The CDR3 consists of 19 residues. J lost 2 bases, V lost 0 bases, and 12 bases had no gene match. The V gene's germline CDR1 is LGHNA and CDR2 YSLEER. The CDR3 reads CASSQDIPGQGMVNYGYTF. CDR3 DNA sequence: TGCGCCAGCAGCCAAGATATTCCGGGACAGGGGATGGTGAACTATGGCTACACCTTC.

This clone was recorded a few times. The rearrangement joins TRBV6-6 to TRBJ2-2; 11 bases match TRBD2. In germline, CDR1 is MNHNY, CDR2 SVGAGI (reference sequence). The CDR3 sequence is 15 residues long. The ends lost 6 bases at V and 3 bases at J; junction bases unmatched: 3. The CDR3 sequence: CASSLAGGHTGELFF. CDR3 sequence (DNA): TGTGCCAGCAGCCTAGCGGGGGGTCACACCGGGGAGCTGTTTTTT.

CDR3 DNA: TGTGCCAGCAGTGATGTAGTCTATAATTCACCCCTCCACTTT. It yields the protein CASSDVVYNSPLHF. This sequence joins TRBV6-1 and TRBJ1-6; D is undetermined. Trimming took off 3 bases at V and 3 bases at J, with 6 bases between the two ends. The CDR3 has 14 amino acids. CDR1 is MNHNS, CDR2 SASEGT, per germline.

The chain joins TRBV5-1 to TRBJ2-7, with a weak D call TRBD1 (5 bases). Trimming shortened V by 3 bases and J by 2 bases, and 12 bases separated the two germline ends. Per the germline V gene, CDR1 is SGHRS and CDR2 is YFSETQ. This CDR3 contains 14 residues. The CDR3 nucleotides read TGCGCCAGCAGCTCGACAGCTAGTGCCTACGAGCAGTACTTC. It is translated as CASSSTASAYEQYF.

J is TRBJ1-1 and V is TRBV29-1, with D tentatively TRBD1 (6 bases). The germline gives CDR1 SQVTM, CDR2 ANQGSEA. This CDR3 spans 13 amino acids. The V end lost 3 bases, the J end lost 1 base, and 9 bases lay between the germline ends. The CDR3 DNA reads as TGCAGCGTTGAGGGGGCCGGGAACACTGAAGCTTTCTTT. The encoded protein is CSVEGAGNTEAFF.

This clone was recorded once. The chain has TRBV10-3 and TRBJ1-5; TRBD1 aligns across 12 bases. Germline V gene data show CDR1 as ENHRY and CDR2 as SYGVKD. The CDR3 is 16 amino acids. The junction had 14 bases not matched to a gene; V was cut back by 10 bases and J by 7 bases. CDR3 in amino acids: CATRPGTGGAVQPQHF. The CDR3 DNA reads as TGTGCCACCCGTCCCGGGACAGGGGGCGCGGTGCAGCCCCAGCATTTT.

The chain is built from TRBV7-2 and TRBJ2-1; 7 bases fit TRBD2. The CDR3 runs 18 residues. Germline-derived CDR1 and CDR2 are SGHTA and FQGNSA. Trimming cost V 0 bases and J 5 bases; bases outside gene matches: 13. CDR3 in DNA: TGTGCCAGCAGCTTAGCCCACTTTCGTGGGGGGGACCACAATGAGCAGTTCTTC. Its protein is CASSLAHFRGGDHNEQFF.

This clone has a handful of counts. The chain employs TRBV30 and TRBJ1-2; the match to TRBD1 covers 9 bases. Trimming cost V 4 bases and J 5 bases; bases outside gene matches: 5. CDR1 and CDR2 (germline): GTSNPN, SVGIG (reference sequence). The CDR3 runs to 13 residues. CDR3 in amino acids: CAWKGDREYGYTF. Here the CDR3 DNA reads TGTGCCTGGAAGGGGGACAGGGAATATGGCTACACCTTC.